These 30 T cell receptor beta chains were all obtained from the same sample, sequenced in a study of T cell changes during pregnancy in multiple sclerosis. Sequenced by immunoSEQ multiplex PCR; TCRdb stores in-frame clones only, minus some. The sample includes 45,000 to 65,000 clones, over 90% seen only once; the top ten take roughly 2.6%. The material sequenced was CD8+ T cells from peripheral blood mononuclear cells, taken in the third trimester of pregnancy. The source of these receptors is a female donor with multiple sclerosis, enrolled in a pregnancy study.

The chain has TRBV5-1 and TRBJ2-7, with TRBD1 matching 8 bases. Germline CDR1 is SGHRS and CDR2 is YFSETQ. V lost 4 bases to trimming and J lost 3 bases; unmatched junction nucleotides: 3. The CDR3 loop spans 13 amino acids. The CDR3 reads CASSHGQGYEQYF. DNA of the CDR3: TGCGCCAGCAGCCACGGACAGGGCTACGAGCAGTACTTC.

This clone occurred once. The V and J genes are TRBV5-1 and TRBJ2-1; D unresolved. Trimming took 8 bases from V and 3 from J, leaving 9 bases between them. This CDR3 is built from 12 residues. Germline V gene data show CDR1 as SGHRS and CDR2 as YFSETQ. The CDR3 spells CASQANYNEQFF. The CDR3, as DNA: TGCGCCAGTCAGGCCAACTACAATGAGCAGTTCTTC.

CDR3 in DNA: TGTGCCAGCAGCCCGACGGGACAAACGGGGACTGAAGCTTTCTTT. Translating it yields CASSPTGQTGTEAFF. The V call is TRBV9, the J call TRBJ1-1; tentative D call: TRBD1 (6 bases). The CDR3 runs 15 residues. The V end was cut by 4 bases, the J end by 5 bases, with 18 bases between. Germline CDR1 and CDR2: SGDLS and YYNGEE.

V gene TRBV10-1 combines with J gene TRBJ2-7, with D possibly being TRBD1 (6 bases). The CDR3 extends over 13 amino acids. V lost 5 bases and J 7 bases, leaving 15 bases between the germline ends. Germline V lookup: CDR1 WNHNN, CDR2 SYGVQD (reference sequence). The CDR3 DNA reads TGCGCCAGCAGTCCCCGACAGGCGCGGGAGCAGTACTTC. Amino acid sequence: CASSPRQAREQYF.

This chain links TRBV19 with TRBJ1-1; tentative D call: TRBD1 (6 bases). CDR3 length: 13 residues. Germline CDR1 is LNHDA and CDR2 is SQIVND (reference sequence). Trimming cost V 7 bases and J 3 bases, with 12 bases left between them. CDR3 in amino acids: CASTTRGYTEAFF. In DNA form, the CDR3 reads TGTGCCAGTACCACCAGGGGCTACACTGAAGCTTTCTTT.

The gene calls are TRBV29-1 and TRBJ2-7; D is undetermined. The CDR3 length is 11 residues. V was clipped by 3 bases and J by 3 bases, with 6 bases between them. Germline V gene sequence: CDR1 SQVTM, CDR2 ANQGSEA. The CDR3 loop is CSVEVDYEQYF. The CDR3 nucleotides read TGCAGCGTTGAGGTAGACTACGAGCAGTACTTC.

The J gene is TRBJ2-2, the V gene TRBV4-2; 10 positions match TRBD1. The CDR3 runs 15 residues. V trimming: 1 base; J trimming: 7 bases; junction bases outside the gene matches: 3. The germline V gene encodes CDR1 LGHNA and CDR2 YNFKEQ. For the CDR3, the DNA is TGTGCCAGCAGCCAAGGACAGGGGGCTGTCGGGGAGCTGTTTTTT. Its protein product is CASSQGQGAVGELFF.

The J gene is TRBJ2-1, the V gene TRBV2; 8 bases are a match to TRBD1. CDR3 length: 14 residues. The germline gives CDR1 SNHLY, CDR2 FYNNEI. V lost 8 bases, J lost 6 bases, and 9 bases stayed unmatched. As DNA, the CDR3 is TGTGCCAGCGTCTTGGGGACAGGATCCAATGAGCAGTTCTTC. This codes for CASVLGTGSNEQFF.

The rearrangement links TRBV6-5 to TRBJ2-6; 7 bases match TRBD2. The J segment lost 2 bases and the V segment lost 8 bases, leaving 3 bases of the junction unmatched. CDR3 length: 14 residues. Per germline, CDR1 MNHEY and CDR2 SVGAGI. The CDR3 nucleotides read TGTGCCAGCGGTGCGGGAGCTGGGGCCAACGTCCTGACTTTC. Translated: CASGAGAGANVLTF.

CDR3 residues: CASSFYVAGPSTDTQYF. The CDR3 region has the DNA TGTGCCAGCAGTTTTTACGTAGCGGGTCCCTCCACAGATACGCAGTATTTT. This chain joins TRBV27 and TRBJ2-3, with 7 bases matching TRBD2. CDR3 length: 17 residues. After removal of 3 bases from V and 2 bases from J, the junction contained 11 bases not matched to a gene. The germline V gene has CDR1 MNHEY and CDR2 SMNVEV (reference sequence).

V is TRBV7-6 and J is TRBJ2-4; D might be TRBD1 (6 bases). The V gene's germline CDR1 is SGHVS and CDR2 FNYEAQ. The CDR3 is 18 amino acids. The V and J ends lost 3 bases and 3 bases respectively, with 21 bases between them. DNA for the CDR3: TGTGCCAGCAGCTTGTTGTCGACAGGAACTAGAGACAAAAACATTCAGTACTTC. It codes for CASSLLSTGTRDKNIQYF. Supplemented by reference TRBV7-6 and TRBJ2-4, the full variable domain reads GAGVSQSPRYKVTKRGQDVALRCDPISGHVSLYWYRQALGQGPEFLTYFNYEAQQDKSGLPNDRFSAERPEGSISTLTIQRTEQRDSAMYRCASSLLSTGTRDKNIQYFGAGTRLSVL.

This chain links TRBV7-7 with TRBJ2-3; 7 positions agree with TRBD2. V lost 3 bases and J lost 5; bases outside the gene matches: 11. Per germline, CDR1 SSHAT and CDR2 FNYEAQ (reference sequence). The CDR3 extends over 16 amino acids. The CDR3 DNA sequence: TGTGCCAGCAGCTTCGCGCCTAGCGGCAGGCTAGATACGCAGTATTTT. This translates into CASSFAPSGRLDTQYF.

This rearrangement joins TRBV5-4 to TRBJ2-5; D not resolved. V dropped 4 bases and J dropped 1 base, with 8 bases sitting between them. This CDR3 has 13 amino acids. Germline V gives CDR1 SGHNT, CDR2 YYREEE (reference sequence). The CDR3 region has the DNA TGTGCCAGCAGCCCCGCCAGCCAAGAGACCCAGTACTTC. Encoded protein: CASSPASQETQYF.

The chain uses TRBV5-4 and TRBJ1-1; D might be TRBD1 (5 bases). The CDR3 spans 15 residues. V was trimmed by 0 bases and J by 5 bases, leaving 14 bases between them. Germline V lookup: CDR1 SGHNT, CDR2 YYREEE (reference sequence). CDR3 nucleotide sequence: TGTGCCAGCAGCTTGGCAGGGTACCTTGGGACTGAAGCTTTCTTT. It specifies CASSLAGYLGTEAFF.

This rearrangement joins TRBV11-2 to TRBJ1-2; D perhaps matches TRBD1 (5 bases). V lost 5 bases to trimming and J lost 5 bases, with 18 bases between them. Germline CDR1 is SGHAT and CDR2 is FQNNGV. The CDR3 is made up of 15 amino acids. CDR3 DNA sequence: TGTGCCAGCAGCAGAAGTCCAGGGAACAGATATGGCTACACCTTC. Its protein product is CASSRSPGNRYGYTF.

This clone was seen a handful of times. This chain connects TRBV19 to TRBJ1-1; TRBD1 might be the D (5 bases). This CDR3 has 14 amino acids. The germline gives CDR1 LNHDA, CDR2 SQIVND (reference sequence). V was trimmed by 2 bases and J by 4 bases, leaving 11 bases between them. The CDR3 sequence: CASSIQGWGTEAFF. The CDR3 DNA reads TGTGCCAGTAGTATACAGGGATGGGGCACTGAAGCTTTCTTT.

The table lists this clone with a count of one. CDR3 protein: CASSLTTRSGANVLTF. CDR3 coding DNA: TGTGCCAGCAGCTTAACTACACGCTCTGGGGCCAACGTCCTGACTTTC. The gene calls are TRBV7-3 and TRBJ2-6; the D is unclear. This CDR3 has 16 residues. V gave up 0 bases and J gave up 0 bases, with 6 bases separating them. The germline V gene has CDR1 SGHTA and CDR2 FQGTGA.

The chain is built from TRBV5-4 and TRBJ2-7; 11 positions match TRBD2. Unmatched junction bases numbered 9, after V lost 5 bases and J lost 5 bases. Germline CDR1 SGHNT, CDR2 YYREEE (reference sequence). The CDR3 spans 15 residues. DNA for the CDR3: TGTGCCAGCAGTTCGACTAGCGGGAAATTTAACGAGCAGTACTTC. Protein: CASSSTSGKFNEQYF.

The rearrangement joins TRBV7-9 to TRBJ1-4, with TRBD1 matching 10 bases. After removal of 2 bases from V and 0 bases from J, the junction contained 3 bases not matched to a gene. There are 17 residues in the CDR3. CDR1 is SEHNR, CDR2 FQNEAQ, per germline (reference sequence). The CDR3 nucleotides are TGTGCCAGCAGCTTAACGACAGGGGGCACAACTAATGAAAAACTGTTTTTT. This sequence encodes CASSLTTGGTTNEKLFF.

The J gene is TRBJ2-7, the V gene TRBV7-8; TRBD1 is a possible D gene (7 bases). Trimming pared 4 bases from V and 1 base from J, leaving 11 bases between. CDR3 length: 14 amino acids. The V gene's germline CDR1 is SGHVS and CDR2 FQNEAQ. CDR3 protein: CASSSAGGSYEQYF. For the CDR3, the DNA is TGTGCCAGCAGCTCGGCAGGGGGGTCCTACGAGCAGTACTTC.

CDR3 sequence (DNA): TGCAGCGTTGAGGCGGGCTCGAACACCGGGGAGCTGTTTTTT. Translation: CSVEAGSNTGELFF. V and J are TRBV29-1 and TRBJ2-2; D might be TRBD2 (5 bases). The V end lost 3 bases, the J end lost 0 bases, and 8 bases lay between the germline ends. Germline CDR1 and CDR2: SQVTM and ANQGSEA. The CDR3 has 14 residues.

V gene TRBV5-1 combines with J gene TRBJ2-5; D perhaps matches TRBD1 (6 bases). This CDR3 spans 14 amino acids. V shed 1 base and J shed 5 bases, with 12 bases lying between them. CDR1 and CDR2 (germline): SGHRS, YFSETQ. The CDR3 loop reads CASSLSSGVETQYF. CDR3 sequence (DNA): TGCGCCAGCAGCTTGTCTTCAGGGGTGGAGACCCAGTACTTC.

V gene TRBV5-4 combines with J gene TRBJ2-1, with 10 positions matching TRBD2. Germline V gene sequence: CDR1 SGHNT, CDR2 YYREEE (reference sequence). This CDR3 has 17 amino acids. V was pared by 4 bases and J by 0 bases, with 7 bases of the junction left unmatched. CDR3 DNA: TGTGCCAGCAGCAGTTTGACTAGCGGGCCCTCCTACAATGAGCAGTTCTTC. It yields the protein CASSSLTSGPSYNEQFF.

The chain is built from TRBV2 and TRBJ1-1, with D possibly being TRBD1 (6 bases). This CDR3 has 13 residues. CDR1 is SNHLY, CDR2 FYNNEI, per germline. V dropped 1 base and J dropped 5 bases, with 8 bases sitting between them. The chain's CDR3 is CASSEEGGTEAFF. CDR3 sequence (DNA): TGTGCCAGCAGTGAAGAGGGGGGGACTGAAGCTTTCTTT.

This chain uses TRBV6-5 with TRBJ2-7; tentative D call: TRBD2 (5 bases). V lost 0 bases and J 7 bases, leaving 7 bases between the germline ends. CDR3 length: 12 residues. Germline CDR1 is MNHEY and CDR2 is SVGAGI. CDR3 region: CASSYSEREQYF. Written as DNA, the CDR3 is TGTGCCAGCAGTTACTCGGAGCGGGAGCAGTACTTC.

V is TRBV5-1 and J is TRBJ2-7; possibly TRBD2 for D (6 bases). Trimming took off 3 bases at V and 3 bases at J, with 16 bases between the two ends. Germline CDR1 is SGHRS and CDR2 is YFSETQ. The CDR3 is 15 amino acids. The CDR3 protein is CASSYGRGGFYEQYF. The DNA of the CDR3 is TGCGCCAGCAGCTACGGTAGGGGAGGATTCTACGAGCAGTACTTC.

This chain links TRBV4-3 with TRBJ2-7; D might be TRBD2 (6 bases). The V gene lost 0 bases and the J gene lost 7 bases, with 19 bases spanning the gap. The CDR3 runs 16 residues. Germline V lookup: CDR1 LGHNA, CDR2 YSLEER. CDR3 protein: CASSQDSRESSWEQYF. The CDR3 bases are TGCGCCAGCAGCCAAGATAGCCGGGAGTCCTCTTGGGAGCAGTACTTC.

The chain combines TRBV4-3 with TRBJ2-7; TRBD2 might be the D (5 bases). Per the germline V gene, CDR1 is LGHNA and CDR2 is YSLEER. This CDR3 has 14 residues. V lost 1 base, J lost 4 bases, and 11 bases lay in between. The CDR3 nucleotides are TGCGCCAGCAGCCAAGTGCCTAGCAGTTACGAGCAGTACTTC. Translation: CASSQVPSSYEQYF.

The V and J genes are TRBV27 and TRBJ2-3, with 8 positions matching TRBD2. In germline, CDR1 is MNHEY, CDR2 SMNVEV (reference sequence). This CDR3 contains 14 residues. Trimming cost V 1 base and J 4 bases; bases outside gene matches: 1. The CDR3 sequence is CASSLYGGADTQYF. DNA for the CDR3: TGTGCCAGCAGTTTATACGGGGGGGCAGATACGCAGTATTTT.

This chain connects TRBV7-9 to TRBJ2-5; D perhaps matches TRBD2 (5 bases). Per germline, CDR1 SEHNR and CDR2 FQNEAQ (reference sequence). The V end lost 2 bases, the J end lost 2 bases, and 9 bases lay between the germline ends. The CDR3 totals 14 residues. CDR3 sequence reads: CASSLRGIQETQYF. As DNA, the CDR3 is TGTGCCAGCAGCTTACGGGGTATTCAAGAGACCCAGTACTTC.